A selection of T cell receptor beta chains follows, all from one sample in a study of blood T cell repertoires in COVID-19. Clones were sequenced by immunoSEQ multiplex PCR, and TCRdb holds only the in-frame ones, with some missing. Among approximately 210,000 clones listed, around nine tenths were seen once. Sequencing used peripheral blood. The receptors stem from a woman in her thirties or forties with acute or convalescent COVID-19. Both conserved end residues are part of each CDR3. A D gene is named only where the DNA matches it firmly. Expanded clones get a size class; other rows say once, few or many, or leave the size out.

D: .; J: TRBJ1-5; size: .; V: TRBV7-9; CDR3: CASSFYLTGILRNQPQHF; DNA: TGTGCCAGCAGCTTTTATTTAACCGGGATCCTACGCAATCAGCCCCAGCATTTT
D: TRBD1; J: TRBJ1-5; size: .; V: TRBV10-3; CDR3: CAIRGTADSNQPQHF; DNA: TGTGCCATCAGAGGGACAGCTGATAGCAATCAGCCCCAGCATTTT
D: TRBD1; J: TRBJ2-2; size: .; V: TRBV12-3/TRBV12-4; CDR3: CASSYRGTGELFF; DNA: TGTGCCAGCAGTTACAGGGGCACCGGGGAGCTGTTTTTT
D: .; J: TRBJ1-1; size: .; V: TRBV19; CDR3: CASSIAGAAMNTEAFF; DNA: TGTGCCAGTAGTATAGCCGGAGCGGCTATGAACACTGAAGCTTTCTTT
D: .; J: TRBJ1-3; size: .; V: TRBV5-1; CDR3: CASSPVGDTIYF; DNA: TGCGCCAGCAGCCCGGTGGGAGACACCATATATTTT
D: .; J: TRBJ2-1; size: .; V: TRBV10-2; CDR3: CASSESWGTPRVEQFF; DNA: TGCGCCAGCAGTGAGTCATGGGGGACTCCCCGAGTTGAGCAGTTCTTC
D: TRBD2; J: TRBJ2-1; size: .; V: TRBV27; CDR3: CASNSGGLAVYNEQFF; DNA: TGTGCCAGCAACTCGGGAGGACTAGCGGTTTACAATGAGCAGTTCTTC
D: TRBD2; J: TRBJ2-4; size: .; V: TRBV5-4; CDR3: CASSTRGGKNIQYF; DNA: TGTGCCAGCAGCACTCGGGGGGGAAAAAACATTCAGTACTTC
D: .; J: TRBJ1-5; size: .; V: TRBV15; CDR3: CATSVSNQPQHF; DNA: TGTGCCACCAGCGTAAGCAATCAGCCCCAGCATTTT
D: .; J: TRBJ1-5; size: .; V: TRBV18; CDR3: CASSPGGVAIQPQHF; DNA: TGTGCCAGCTCACCGGGGGGAGTCGCAATTCAGCCCCAGCATTTT
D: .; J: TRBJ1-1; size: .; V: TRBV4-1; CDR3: CASSQGQGETEAFF; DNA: TGCGCCAGCAGCCAAGGTCAAGGGGAAACTGAAGCTTTCTTT
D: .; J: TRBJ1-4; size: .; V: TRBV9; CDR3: CASSPRPANNEKLFF; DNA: TGTGCCAGCAGCCCTCGGCCAGCGAATAATGAAAAACTGTTTTTT
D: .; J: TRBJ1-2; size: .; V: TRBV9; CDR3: CASSVVDAGGYTF; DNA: TGTGCCAGCAGCGTAGTCGACGCAGGGGGCTACACCTTC
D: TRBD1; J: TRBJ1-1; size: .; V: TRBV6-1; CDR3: CASSGAMWDRGQSTEAFF; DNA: TGTGCCAGCAGTGGGGCCATGTGGGACAGGGGGCAAAGCACTGAAGCTTTCTTT
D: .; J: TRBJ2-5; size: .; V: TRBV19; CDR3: CASSPGPSQGETQYF; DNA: TGTGCCAGTAGTCCCGGTCCTAGCCAGGGGGAGACCCAGTACTTC
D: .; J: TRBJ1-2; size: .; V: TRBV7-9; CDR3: CASSLGESSYGYTF; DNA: TGTGCCAGCAGCTTAGGCGAGAGTAGCTATGGCTACACCTTC
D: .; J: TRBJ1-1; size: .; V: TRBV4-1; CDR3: CASSQDGRAEAFF; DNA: TGCGCCAGCAGCCAAGATGGGAGGGCTGAAGCTTTCTTT
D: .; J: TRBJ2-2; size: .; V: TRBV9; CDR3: CASSVVRTGELFF; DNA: TGTGCCAGCAGCGTAGTCCGCACCGGGGAGCTGTTTTTT
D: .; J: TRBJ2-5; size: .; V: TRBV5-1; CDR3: CASSSDSGVETQYF; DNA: TGCGCCAGCAGCTCAGACAGTGGGGTTGAGACCCAGTACTTC
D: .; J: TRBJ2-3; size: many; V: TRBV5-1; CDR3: CASSLRVTPGTDTQYF; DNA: TGCGCCAGCAGCTTGAGGGTTACCCCGGGGACAGATACGCAGTATTTT
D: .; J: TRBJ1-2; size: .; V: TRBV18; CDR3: CASSPRASNYGYTF; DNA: TGTGCCAGCTCACCCCGAGCCTCTAACTATGGCTACACCTTC
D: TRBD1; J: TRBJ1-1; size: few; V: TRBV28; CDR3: CASSPATGGYTEAFF; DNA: TGTGCCAGCAGTCCCGCCACAGGGGGTTATACTGAAGCTTTCTTT
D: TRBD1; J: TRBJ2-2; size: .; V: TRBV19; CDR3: CASRDRNTGELFF; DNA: TGTGCCAGCCGGGACAGGAACACCGGGGAGCTGTTTTTT
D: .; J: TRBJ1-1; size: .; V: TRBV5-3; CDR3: CARSFWVYRTLMNTEAFF; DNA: TGTGCCAGAAGCTTTTGGGTGTACAGAACCCTCATGAACACTGAAGCTTTCTTT
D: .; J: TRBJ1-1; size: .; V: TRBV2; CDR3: CASRRETEAFF; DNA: TGTGCCAGCAGGAGGGAGACTGAAGCTTTCTTT
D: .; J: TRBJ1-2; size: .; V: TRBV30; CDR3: CAWSRSPPSNYGYTF; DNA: TGTGCCTGGTCTCGCAGTCCCCCCTCTAACTATGGCTACACCTTC
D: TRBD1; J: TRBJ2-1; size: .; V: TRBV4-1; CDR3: CASSLGQGSYNEQFF; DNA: TGCGCCAGCAGCCTGGGACAGGGCTCCTACAATGAGCAGTTCTTC
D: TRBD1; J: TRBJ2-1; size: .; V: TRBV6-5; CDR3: CASSTDRGQHNEQFF; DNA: TGTGCCAGCAGTACCGACAGGGGACAACACAATGAGCAGTTCTTC
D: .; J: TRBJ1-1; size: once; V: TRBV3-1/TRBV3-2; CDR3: CASSQDRQMNTEAFF; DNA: TGTGCCAGCAGCCAGGACCGACAGATGAACACTGAAGCTTTCTTT
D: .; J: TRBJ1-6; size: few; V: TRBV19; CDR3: CASSIGGSSPLHF; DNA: TGTGCCAGTAGTATAGGCGGGAGCTCACCCCTCCACTTT
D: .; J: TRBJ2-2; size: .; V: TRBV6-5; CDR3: CASSYRRVDTGELFF; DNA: TGTGCCAGCAGTTACAGGAGGGTGGACACCGGGGAGCTGTTTTTT
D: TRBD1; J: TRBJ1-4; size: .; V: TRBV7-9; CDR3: CASSPQTGGDGEKLFF; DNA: TGTGCCAGCAGCCCCCAGACAGGGGGGGACGGTGAAAAACTGTTTTTT
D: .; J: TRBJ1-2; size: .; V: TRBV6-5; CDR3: CASSYGGLGGYTF; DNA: TGTGCCAGCAGTTACGGGGGACTGGGAGGCTACACCTTC
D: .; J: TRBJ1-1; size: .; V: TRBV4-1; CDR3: CASSQARATEAFF; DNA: TGCGCCAGCAGCCAAGCCAGGGCAACTGAAGCTTTCTTT
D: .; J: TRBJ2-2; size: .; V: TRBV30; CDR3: CAWSIGGNTGELFF; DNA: TGTGCCTGGAGTATCGGGGGGAACACCGGGGAGCTGTTTTTT
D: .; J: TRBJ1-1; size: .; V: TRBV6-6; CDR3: CASSYEGEGNTEAFF; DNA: TGTGCCAGCAGTTACGAGGGGGAGGGGAACACTGAAGCTTTCTTT
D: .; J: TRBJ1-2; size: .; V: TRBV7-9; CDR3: CASSFEVFNYGYTF; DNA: TGTGCCAGCAGCTTTGAGGTCTTTAACTATGGCTACACCTTC
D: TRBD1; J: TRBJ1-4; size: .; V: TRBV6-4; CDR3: CASSGCPGTGATNEKLFF; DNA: TGTGCCAGCAGTGGATGTCCCGGGACAGGGGCTACTAATGAAAAACTGTTTTTT
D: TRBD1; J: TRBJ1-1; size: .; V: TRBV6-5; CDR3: CASSPPGTVNTEAFF; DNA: TGTGCCAGCAGTCCACCCGGGACAGTGAACACTGAAGCTTTCTTT